There are a few counts of the clone carrying this T cell receptor (beta chain). This may arise from a read error, as a much more abundant clone is one base away. Germline V gives CDR1 SGHAT, CDR2 FQNNGV. The V and J ends lost 7 bases and 7 bases, in that order; junction bases with no gene match: 11. CDR3 length equals 15 residues. RNA transcripts were the template for amplifying TCR beta CDR3 regions. First-round RT-PCR targeting the TCR CDR3 was performed with the HTBI primer set. Using its own MiXCR run on the multiplex PCR reads, TCRdb lists one record per CDR3 protein. The data hold around 490,000 distinct CDR3 sequences, with 15% to 20% observed a single time. The data were taken from a study of T cells in Graves' hyperthyroidism and ophthalmopathy.

Sequenced input: blood. This sequence originates from a man aged 35-49 years with Graves' ophthalmopathy. V usage is TRBV11-2 and J usage is TRBJ2-5; 11 bases agree with TRBD1. CDR3 coding DNA: TGTGCCAGCACCTCCGGGACAGGGGGAAAGGGGACCCAGTACTTC. Amino acids: CASTSGTGGKGTQYF.